This T cell receptor (beta chain) emerged from a study of cytomegalovirus exposure and HLA in healthy donors. Study-level points and caveats: Highly shared variants forming one cluster were likely a sequencing artifact. Associated with cytomegalovirus, according to the listing, were around 160 TCR beta chains.

Worth noting for this clone: Its antigen remains unidentified.

PCR involved 60 Vbeta and 13 Jbeta primers. Sequenced by immunoSEQ multiplex PCR; TCRdb stores in-frame clones only, minus some. The sample has about 120,000 clones, about three quarters seen once. This TCR came from a man aged 55 to 70 in good health and CMV-seropositive. Specimen: PBMCs.

The CDR3 protein is CASSYRDRAGGGYTF. The CDR3 coding sequence is TGCGCCAGCAGCTACCGGGACAGGGCGGGTGGTGGCTACACCTTC. The V gene is TRBV5-1, the J gene TRBJ1-2; 9 positions match TRBD1. This CDR3 has 15 amino acids. Germline V gene data show CDR1 as SGHRS and CDR2 as YFSETQ. Trimming at V came to 3 bases and at J to 7 bases, leaving 10 bases not matched to a gene.